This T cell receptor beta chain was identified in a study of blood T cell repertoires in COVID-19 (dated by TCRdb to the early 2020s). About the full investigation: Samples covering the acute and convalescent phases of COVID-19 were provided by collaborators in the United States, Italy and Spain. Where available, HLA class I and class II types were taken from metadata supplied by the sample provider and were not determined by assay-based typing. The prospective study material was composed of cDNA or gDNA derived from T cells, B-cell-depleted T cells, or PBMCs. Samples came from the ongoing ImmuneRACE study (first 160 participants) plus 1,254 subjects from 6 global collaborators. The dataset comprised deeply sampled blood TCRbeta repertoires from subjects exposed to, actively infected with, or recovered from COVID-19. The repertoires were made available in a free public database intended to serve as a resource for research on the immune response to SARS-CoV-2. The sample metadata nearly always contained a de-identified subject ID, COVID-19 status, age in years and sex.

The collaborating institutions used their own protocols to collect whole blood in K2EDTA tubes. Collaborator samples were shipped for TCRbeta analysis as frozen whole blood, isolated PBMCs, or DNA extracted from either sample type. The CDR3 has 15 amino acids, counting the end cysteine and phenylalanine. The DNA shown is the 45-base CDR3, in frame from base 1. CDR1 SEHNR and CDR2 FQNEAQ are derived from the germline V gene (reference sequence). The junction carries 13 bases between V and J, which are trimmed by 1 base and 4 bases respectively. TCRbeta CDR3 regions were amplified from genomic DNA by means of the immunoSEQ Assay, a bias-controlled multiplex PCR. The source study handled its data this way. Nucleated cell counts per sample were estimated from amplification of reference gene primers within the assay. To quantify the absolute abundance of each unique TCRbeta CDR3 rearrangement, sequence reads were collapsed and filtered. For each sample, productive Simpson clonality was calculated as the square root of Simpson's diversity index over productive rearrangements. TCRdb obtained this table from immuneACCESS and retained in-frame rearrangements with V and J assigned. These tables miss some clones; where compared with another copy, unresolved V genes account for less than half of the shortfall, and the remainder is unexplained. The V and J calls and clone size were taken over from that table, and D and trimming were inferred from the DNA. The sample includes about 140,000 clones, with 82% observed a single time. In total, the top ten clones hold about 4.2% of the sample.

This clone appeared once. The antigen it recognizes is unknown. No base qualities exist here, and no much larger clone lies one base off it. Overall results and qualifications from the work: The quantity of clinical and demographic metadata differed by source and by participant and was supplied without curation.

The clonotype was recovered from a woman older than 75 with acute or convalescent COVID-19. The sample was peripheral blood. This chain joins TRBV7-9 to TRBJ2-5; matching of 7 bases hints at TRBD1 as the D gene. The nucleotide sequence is TGTGCCAGCAGCTTAGGGGGCAGGGGGGTAGAGACCCAGTACTTC. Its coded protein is CASSLGGRGVETQYF.